These T cell receptor beta chains were read from a single sample in a study of CD8 T cells in Susac syndrome. TCRdb re-derived calls from the immunoSEQ multiplex PCR reads in MiXCR, one entry per CDR3 protein. The table lists 150,000 to 200,000 distinct CDR3 sequences, approximately 94% of them singletons, with approximately 0.11% in the top ten. Sequencing was carried out using CD4+ T cells from PBMCs. The receptors here all came from a human donor with Susac syndrome. Both conserved end residues are part of each CDR3. D genes are given only for firm matches. A clone size is listed for some rows: how often the clone was seen (once, few, many), or a class if it is expanded.

size	J	length	V	D	DNA	CDR3
NA	TRBJ2-3	15	TRBV20-1	TRBD2	TGCAGTGCTCCCATAGCGGGGGGGCTCACAGATACGCAGTATTTT	CSAPIAGGLTDTQYF
NA	TRBJ1-1	15	TRBV5-8	TRBD1	TGTGCCAGCAGCCTTGGACAGGGGTTGGGCACTGAAGCTTTCTTT	CASSLGQGLGTEAFF
NA	TRBJ1-4	16	TRBV15	TRBD1	TGTGCCACCAGCATCCGACGGACAGGGCCCAATGAAAAACTGTTTTTT	CATSIRRTGPNEKLFF
NA	TRBJ2-1	16	TRBV5-1	NA	TGCGCCAGCAGCTTGGTGGCCGAATACTCCTACAATGAGCAGTTCTTC	CASSLVAEYSYNEQFF
NA	TRBJ2-1	12	TRBV20-1	TRBD2	TGCAGTGGCCGGGACTACTACAATGAGCAGTTCTTC	CSGRDYYNEQFF
NA	TRBJ1-2	13	TRBV19	NA	TGTGCCAGTAGTATAGATCTGAGGAGTGGCTACACCTTC	CASSIDLRSGYTF
NA	TRBJ1-4	16	TRBV5-4	NA	TGTGCCAGCAGCTTGCGGAGATCTGCAACTAATGAAAAACTGTTTTTT	CASSLRRSATNEKLFF
NA	TRBJ1-1	14	TRBV29-1	TRBD1	TGCAGCGTTGGAAAGGGACAGGTTTACACTGAAGCTTTCTTT	CSVGKGQVYTEAFF
NA	TRBJ2-6	17	TRBV7-9	TRBD1	TGTGCCAGCAGCTTATGGACAGGGCGATCTGGGGCCAACGTCCTGACTTTC	CASSLWTGRSGANVLTF
NA	TRBJ1-2	12	TRBV20-1	NA	TGCAGTGCTTGGACGGATAACTATGGCTACACCTTC	CSAWTDNYGYTF
NA	TRBJ2-5	12	TRBV2	NA	TGTGCCAGCGGCCCCATCCAAGAGACCCAGTACTTC	CASGPIQETQYF
NA	TRBJ1-5	14	TRBV18	NA	TGTGCCAGCTCACCCGGACAGAAGAATCAGCCCCAGCATTTT	CASSPGQKNQPQHF
NA	TRBJ2-2	15	TRBV15	NA	TGTGCCACCAGCAGAGATGTTGGCTACACCGGGGAGCTGTTTTTT	CATSRDVGYTGELFF
NA	TRBJ2-2	16	TRBV4-2	NA	TGTGCCAGCAGCCAAAAAGAGGGCTTTAACACCGGGGAGCTGTTTTTT	CASSQKEGFNTGELFF
NA	TRBJ2-7	15	TRBV13	NA	TGTGCCAGCAGCTTAGGTGGCAGGGCCTCCTACGAGCAGTACTTC	CASSLGGRASYEQYF
NA	TRBJ1-2	13	TRBV19	NA	TGTGCCAGTAGTATCCGGGACTCGCGCGGCTACACCTTC	CASSIRDSRGYTF
NA	TRBJ1-6	12	TRBV12-3/TRBV12-4	NA	TGTGCCAGCACTTACAACTCGGGAACCCTCCACTTT	CASTYNSGTLHF
NA	TRBJ1-2	12	TRBV7-9	NA	TGTGCCAGCAGTGTTATAGGGGAAGGCTACACCTTC	CASSVIGEGYTF
NA	TRBJ1-2	14	TRBV12-3/TRBV12-4	NA	TGTGCCAGCAGTTTGCTCGGGATCGGGGATGGCTACACCTTC	CASSLLGIGDGYTF
NA	TRBJ2-2	14	TRBV9	NA	TGTGCCAGCAGCGCGGACACGGTCGGGCGGGAGCTGTTTTTT	CASSADTVGRELFF
NA	TRBJ1-4	17	TRBV5-1	TRBD1	TGCGCCAGCAGCGCTACCCCCAAGGGACAGGGGATCGGAAAACTGTTTTTT	CASSATPKGQGIGKLFF
NA	TRBJ1-1	16	TRBV2	TRBD1	TGTGCCAGCAGTGATCGGGGACAGGAGACGAACACTGAAGCTTTCTTT	CASSDRGQETNTEAFF
NA	TRBJ2-2	16	TRBV5-1	NA	TGCGCCAGCAGCCTCATCTCGCAGAGGAACACCGGGGAGCTGTTTTTT	CASSLISQRNTGELFF
NA	TRBJ1-1	14	TRBV25-1	NA	TGTGCCAGCAGTGACACAGGTATGAACACTGAAGCTTTCTTT	CASSDTGMNTEAFF
NA	TRBJ2-7	14	TRBV6-1	NA	TGTGCCAGCAGCCCTGAAGGGGGGAGCTACGAGCAGTACTTC	CASSPEGGSYEQYF
NA	TRBJ2-3	15	TRBV5-6	NA	TGTGCCAGCAGCTTGGAGGGAGTCGGCACAGATACGCAGTATTTT	CASSLEGVGTDTQYF
NA	TRBJ2-3	14	TRBV7-2	NA	TGTGCCAGCAGTCCTCCCGTTTTGGAGGGAACGCAGTATTTT	CASSPPVLEGTQYF
few	TRBJ2-5	14	TRBV5-6	NA	TGTGCCAGCAGCTTGGTAAGCGGACAAGAGACCCAGTACTTC	CASSLVSGQETQYF
NA	TRBJ1-5	14	TRBV12-3/TRBV12-4	NA	TGTGCCAGCAGTTTTGATCGGAGCAATCAGCCCCAGCATTTT	CASSFDRSNQPQHF
NA	TRBJ2-1	15	TRBV7-9	TRBD2	TGTGCCAGCAGCTTAGCCGGGACTAGAAACAATGAGCAGTTCTTC	CASSLAGTRNNEQFF
NA	TRBJ1-1	15	TRBV6-2/TRBV6-3	NA	TGTGCCAGCAGTTACCAGGGACACCCCAACACTGAAGCTTTCTTT	CASSYQGHPNTEAFF
NA	TRBJ2-6	16	TRBV9	NA	TGTGCCAGCAGCGTAGGACAGACCTCTGGGGCCAACGTCCTGACTTTC	CASSVGQTSGANVLTF
NA	TRBJ1-1	12	TRBV7-8	NA	TGTGCCTGCGTCGAACTGAACACTGAAGCTTTCTTT	CACVELNTEAFF
NA	TRBJ1-1	11	TRBV30	NA	TGTGCCTGGAGTGGGATTACTGAAGCTTTCTTT	CAWSGITEAFF
once	TRBJ2-7	13	TRBV27	NA	TGTGCCAGCAGTTTAACGTGGGGGGGCGGGCAGTACTTC	CASSLTWGGGQYF
NA	TRBJ1-1	13	TRBV2	NA	TGTGCCAGCACGGCCGGGCTGAACACTGAAGCTTTCTTT	CASTAGLNTEAFF
NA	TRBJ1-2	11	TRBV20-1	NA	TGCAGTGCTAAAGCAGGGTATGGCTACACCTTC	CSAKAGYGYTF
NA	TRBJ2-7	14	TRBV4-1	TRBD1	TGCGCCAGCAGCCGCGGACAGGTGGGGGACGAGCAGTACTTC	CASSRGQVGDEQYF
once	TRBJ2-1	14	TRBV3-1	TRBD2	TGTGCCAGCAGCCCGAAGATAGCGGGCAGTGAGCAGTTCTTC	CASSPKIAGSEQFF
NA	TRBJ1-2	12	TRBV29-1	NA	TGCAGCGTTGGTCCCGGGGACTATGGCTACACCTTC	CSVGPGDYGYTF
NA	TRBJ2-7	12	TRBV6-6	NA	TGTGCCAGCAGGACGAGCGGCGGCGAGCAGTACTTC	CASRTSGGEQYF
NA	TRBJ1-2	15	TRBV7-2	TRBD1	TGTGCCAGCAGCCCGGGGACAGGCCTACTCTATGGCTACACCTTC	CASSPGTGLLYGYTF
NA	TRBJ2-7	12	TRBV29-1	NA	TGCAGCGTTTCAAGGGAAGGCTACGAGCAGTACTTC	CSVSREGYEQYF
once	TRBJ1-1	16	TRBV19	TRBD1	TGTGCCAGTGCCGGTCCCGGGACAGGGGTGGACACTGAAGCTTTCTTT	CASAGPGTGVDTEAFF
NA	TRBJ2-5	14	TRBV20-1	NA	TGCAGTGCTAGAGATGTCGCGGATCGTCCGACCCAGTACTTC	CSARDVADRPTQYF
NA	TRBJ2-7	14	TRBV7-8	NA	TGTGCCAGCAGCCTCACAGGGAATGCCTACGAGCAGTACTTC	CASSLTGNAYEQYF
NA	TRBJ2-5	14	TRBV20-1	TRBD2	TGCAGTGCCCAGGGACTAGCGGGTCAAGAGACCCAGTACTTC	CSAQGLAGQETQYF
NA	TRBJ1-5	16	TRBV20-1	TRBD1	TGCAGTGCTAGAGCCCGGGACAGGGGAGCGAATCAGCCCCAGCATTTT	CSARARDRGANQPQHF
NA	TRBJ1-2	13	TRBV20-1	NA	TGCAGTGCTAGAGATCCCCTCGGTTATGGCTACACCTTC	CSARDPLGYGYTF
NA	TRBJ2-7	15	TRBV6-5	TRBD1	TGTGCCAGCAGTCATGGGACAGGGGCTTCCTACGAGCAGTACTTC	CASSHGTGASYEQYF
NA	TRBJ1-2	15	TRBV3-1	TRBD1	TGTGCCAGCAGCATACAGGGGGCCGACCACTATGGCTACACCTTC	CASSIQGADHYGYTF
once	TRBJ1-5	15	TRBV20-1	NA	TGCAGTGCCCCGGCGGGTCGCCGCGGCAATCAGCCCCAGCATTTT	CSAPAGRRGNQPQHF
NA	TRBJ2-1	14	TRBV4-3	NA	TGCGCCAGCAGCCGTGGGGACCTTTACAATGAGCAGTTCTTC	CASSRGDLYNEQFF
NA	TRBJ1-1	15	TRBV20-1	NA	TGCAGTGCTAGAGATCTCACGAGGCAGACGGCCAAAGCTTTCTTT	CSARDLTRQTAKAFF
NA	TRBJ2-3	12	TRBV11-2	NA	TGTGCCAGCAGCGCCGGATCAGATACGCAGTATTTT	CASSAGSDTQYF
NA	TRBJ1-1	17	TRBV14	NA	TGTGCCAGCAGCCAAGATCGGGGGGCGATAGGGAACACTGAAGCTTTCTTT	CASSQDRGAIGNTEAFF
NA	TRBJ2-1	14	TRBV20-1	TRBD2	TGCAGTGCTGTACTAGCGGGGGGGCGCAATGAGCAGTTCTTC	CSAVLAGGRNEQFF
NA	TRBJ2-1	16	TRBV27	TRBD1	TGTGCCAGCAGCCCCCATGGGACAGGGGACTTCAATGAGCAGTTCTTC	CASSPHGTGDFNEQFF
NA	TRBJ2-3	11	TRBV29-1	NA	TGCAGCGTTTCCCACTTAGATACGCAGTATTTT	CSVSHLDTQYF
once	TRBJ2-3	15	TRBV10-3	TRBD2	TGTGCCATCAGTGAGTCGAAGCGGGGTCAAGATACGCAGTATTTT	CAISESKRGQDTQYF